This TCR beta chain was profiled in a study of molecular identifiers for immune sequencing clone quantification. The germline CDR1 and CDR2 sequences are SGHNT and YENEEA. Trimming removed 0 bases from V and 2 bases from J, with 17 bases in between. The CDR3 length is 18 residues. TCRdb re-called the PCR reads through MiXCR, storing one row per CDR3 protein. The sample holds hundreds of thousands of distinct CDR3 sequences, roughly 27% seen once. Input material: naive CD8+ T cells from blood, with Jurkat cell RNA spiked in. The subset here: FACS-sorted CD8+CD4-CCR7+CD45RA+ naive T cells. The TCR was taken from a human donor in good health. Some libraries in this study had Jurkat cell RNA spiked in. The V and J genes are TRBV11-3 and TRBJ1-5; TRBD1 might be the D (5 bases). The CDR3 loop reads CASSLDSGGGYGNQPQHF. The CDR3 DNA is TGTGCCAGCAGCTTAGACTCCGGGGGAGGGTACGGCAATCAGCCCCAGCATTTT.